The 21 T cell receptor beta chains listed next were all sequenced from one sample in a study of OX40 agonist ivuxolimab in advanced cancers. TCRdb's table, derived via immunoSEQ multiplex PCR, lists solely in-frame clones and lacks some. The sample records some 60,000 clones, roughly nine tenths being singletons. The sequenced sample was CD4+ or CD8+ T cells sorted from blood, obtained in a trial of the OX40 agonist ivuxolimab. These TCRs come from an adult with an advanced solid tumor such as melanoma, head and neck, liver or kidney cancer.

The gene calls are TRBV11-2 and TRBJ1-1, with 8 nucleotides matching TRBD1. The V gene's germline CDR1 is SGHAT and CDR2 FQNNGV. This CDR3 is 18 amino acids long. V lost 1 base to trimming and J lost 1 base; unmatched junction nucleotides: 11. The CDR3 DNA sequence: TGTGCCAGCAGCTTAGGATCCGCAGGGGGCGCAGGGAACACTGAAGCTTTCTTT. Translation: CASSLGSAGGAGNTEAFF.

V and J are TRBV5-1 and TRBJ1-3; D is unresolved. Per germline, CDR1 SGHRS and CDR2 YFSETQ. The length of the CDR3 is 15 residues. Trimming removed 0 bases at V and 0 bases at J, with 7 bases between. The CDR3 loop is CASSLDGASGNTIYF. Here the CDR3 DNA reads TGCGCCAGCAGCTTGGACGGAGCCTCTGGAAACACCATATATTTT.

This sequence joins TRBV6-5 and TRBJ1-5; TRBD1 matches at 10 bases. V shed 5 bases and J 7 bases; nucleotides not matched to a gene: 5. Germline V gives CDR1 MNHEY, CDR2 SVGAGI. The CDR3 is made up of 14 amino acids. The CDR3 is CASSRQGARQPQHF. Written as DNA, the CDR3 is TGTGCCAGCAGTCGACAGGGGGCCAGACAGCCCCAGCATTTT.

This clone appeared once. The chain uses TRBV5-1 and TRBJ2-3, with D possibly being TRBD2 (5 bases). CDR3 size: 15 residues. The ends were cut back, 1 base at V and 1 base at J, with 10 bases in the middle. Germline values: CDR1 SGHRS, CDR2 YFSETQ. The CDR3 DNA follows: TGCGCCAGCAGCTTGTCTCTAGCTGGCACAGATACGCAGTATTTT. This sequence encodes CASSLSLAGTDTQYF.

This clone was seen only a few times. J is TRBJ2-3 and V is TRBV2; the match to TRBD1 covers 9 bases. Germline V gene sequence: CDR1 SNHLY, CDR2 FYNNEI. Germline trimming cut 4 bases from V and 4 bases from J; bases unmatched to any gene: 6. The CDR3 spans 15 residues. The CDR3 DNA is TGTGCCAGCAGTGCAGGACAGGGGTTAGCAGATACGCAGTATTTT. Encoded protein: CASSAGQGLADTQYF.

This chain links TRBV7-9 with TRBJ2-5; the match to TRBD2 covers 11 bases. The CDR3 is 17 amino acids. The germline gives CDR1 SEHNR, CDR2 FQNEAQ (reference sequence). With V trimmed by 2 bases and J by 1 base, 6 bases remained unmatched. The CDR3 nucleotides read TGTGCCAGCAGCTTAAGTGGTAGCGGGGGGGCCCAAGAGACCCAGTACTTC. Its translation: CASSLSGSGGAQETQYF.

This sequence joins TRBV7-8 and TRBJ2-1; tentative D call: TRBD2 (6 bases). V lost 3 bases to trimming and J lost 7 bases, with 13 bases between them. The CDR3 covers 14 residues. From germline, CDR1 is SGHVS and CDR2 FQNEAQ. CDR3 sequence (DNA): TGTGCCAGCAGCTTCCGGGACTGGGTAAATGAGCAGTTCTTC. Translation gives CASSFRDWVNEQFF.

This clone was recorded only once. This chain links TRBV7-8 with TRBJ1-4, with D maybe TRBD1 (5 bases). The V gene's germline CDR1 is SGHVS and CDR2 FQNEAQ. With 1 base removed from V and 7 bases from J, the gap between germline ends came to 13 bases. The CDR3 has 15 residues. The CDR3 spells CASSLEVGRGEKLFF. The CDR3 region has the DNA TGTGCCAGCAGCTTAGAAGTGGGAAGGGGTGAAAAACTGTTTTTT.

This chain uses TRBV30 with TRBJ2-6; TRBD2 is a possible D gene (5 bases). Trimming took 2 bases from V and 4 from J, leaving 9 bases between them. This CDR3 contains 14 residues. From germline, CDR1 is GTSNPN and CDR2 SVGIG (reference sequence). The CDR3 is CAWSRGMGANVLTF. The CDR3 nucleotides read TGTGCCTGGAGTAGAGGGATGGGGGCCAACGTCCTGACTTTC.

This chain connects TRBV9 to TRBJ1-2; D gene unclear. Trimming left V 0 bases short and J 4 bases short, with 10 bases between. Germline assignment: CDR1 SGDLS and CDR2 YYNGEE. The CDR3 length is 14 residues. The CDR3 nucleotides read TGTGCCAGCAGCGTAGATGGATCACCCTATGGCTACACCTTC. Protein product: CASSVDGSPYGYTF.

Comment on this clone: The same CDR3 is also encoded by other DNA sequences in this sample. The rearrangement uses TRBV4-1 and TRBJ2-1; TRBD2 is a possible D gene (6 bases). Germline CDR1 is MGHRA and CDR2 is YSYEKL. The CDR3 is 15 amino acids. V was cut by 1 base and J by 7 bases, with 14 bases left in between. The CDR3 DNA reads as TGCGCCAGCAGCCAAGGGGGACTCGGCCGGAATGAGCAGTTCTTC. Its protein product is CASSQGGLGRNEQFF.

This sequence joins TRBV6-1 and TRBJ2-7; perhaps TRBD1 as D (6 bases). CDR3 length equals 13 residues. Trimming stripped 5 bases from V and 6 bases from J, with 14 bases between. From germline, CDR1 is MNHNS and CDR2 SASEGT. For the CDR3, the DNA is TGTGCCAGCAGTTCACAGGGTAGCAGCGAGCAGTACTTC. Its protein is CASSSQGSSEQYF.

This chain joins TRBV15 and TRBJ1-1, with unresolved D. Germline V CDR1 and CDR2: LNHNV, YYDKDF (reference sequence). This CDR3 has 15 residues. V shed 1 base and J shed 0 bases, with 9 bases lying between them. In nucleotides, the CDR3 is TGTGCCACCAGCAGAGGTCGGCTCATGAACACTGAAGCTTTCTTT. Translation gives CATSRGRLMNTEAFF.

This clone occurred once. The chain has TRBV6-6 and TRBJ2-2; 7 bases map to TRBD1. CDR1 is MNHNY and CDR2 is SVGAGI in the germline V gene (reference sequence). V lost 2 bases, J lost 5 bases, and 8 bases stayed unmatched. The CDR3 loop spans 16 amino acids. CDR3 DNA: TGTGCCAGCAGTTACGATAACAGGGGAACAACCGGGGAGCTGTTTTTT. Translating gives CASSYDNRGTTGELFF.

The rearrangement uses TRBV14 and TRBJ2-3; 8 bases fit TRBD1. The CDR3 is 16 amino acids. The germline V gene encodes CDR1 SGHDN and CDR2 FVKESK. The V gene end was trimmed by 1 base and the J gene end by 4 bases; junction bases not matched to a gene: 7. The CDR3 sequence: CASSQVRGQGADTQYF. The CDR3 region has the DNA TGTGCCAGCAGCCAAGTCAGGGGGCAGGGCGCAGATACGCAGTATTTT.

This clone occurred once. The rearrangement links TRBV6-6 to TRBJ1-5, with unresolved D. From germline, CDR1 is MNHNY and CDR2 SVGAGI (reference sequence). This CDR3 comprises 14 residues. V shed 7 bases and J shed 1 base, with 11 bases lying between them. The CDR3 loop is CASKRIDSNQPQHF. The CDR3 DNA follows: TGTGCCAGCAAACGAATAGACAGCAATCAGCCCCAGCATTTT.

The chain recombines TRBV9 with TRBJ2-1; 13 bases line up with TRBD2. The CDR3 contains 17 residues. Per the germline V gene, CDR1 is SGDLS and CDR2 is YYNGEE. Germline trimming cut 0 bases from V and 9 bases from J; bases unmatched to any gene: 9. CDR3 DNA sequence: TGTGCCAGCAGCGTAGGAACTAGCGGGGGGGCAGTAGGTGAGCAGTTCTTC. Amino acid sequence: CASSVGTSGGAVGEQFF.

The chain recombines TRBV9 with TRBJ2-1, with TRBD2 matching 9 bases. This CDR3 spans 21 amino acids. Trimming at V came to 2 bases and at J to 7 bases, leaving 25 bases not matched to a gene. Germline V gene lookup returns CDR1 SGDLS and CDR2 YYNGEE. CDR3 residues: CASSVLPAAAGGFRATNEQFF. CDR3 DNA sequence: TGTGCCAGCAGCGTTCTCCCGGCGGCAGCGGGGGGTTTCCGTGCCACAAATGAGCAGTTCTTC.

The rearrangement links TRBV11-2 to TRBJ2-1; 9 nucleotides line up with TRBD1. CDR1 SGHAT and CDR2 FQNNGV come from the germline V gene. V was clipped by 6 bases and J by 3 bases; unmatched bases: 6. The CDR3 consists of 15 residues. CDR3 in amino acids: CASRSNRGRYNEQFF. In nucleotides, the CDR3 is TGTGCCAGCAGGAGTAACAGGGGGCGCTACAATGAGCAGTTCTTC.

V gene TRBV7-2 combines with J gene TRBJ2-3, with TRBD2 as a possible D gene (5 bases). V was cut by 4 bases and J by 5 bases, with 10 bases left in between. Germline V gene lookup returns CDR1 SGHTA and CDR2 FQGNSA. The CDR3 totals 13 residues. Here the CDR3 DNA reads TGTGCCAGCAGCTCCGGGATGAAAGATACGCAGTATTTT. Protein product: CASSSGMKDTQYF.

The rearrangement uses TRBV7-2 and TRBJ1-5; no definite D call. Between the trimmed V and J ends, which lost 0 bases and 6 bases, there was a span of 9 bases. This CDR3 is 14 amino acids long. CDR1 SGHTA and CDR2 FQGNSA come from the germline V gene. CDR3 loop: CASSLAQGVQPQHF. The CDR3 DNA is TGTGCCAGCAGCTTAGCGCAAGGTGTTCAGCCCCAGCATTTT. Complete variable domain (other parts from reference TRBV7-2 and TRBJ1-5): GAGVSQSPSNKVTEKGKDVELRCDPISGHTALYWYRQSLGQGLEFLIYFQGNSAPDKSGLPSDRFSAERTGGSVSTLTIQRTQQEDSAVYLCASSLAQGVQPQHFGDGTRLSIL.